The 13 T cell receptor beta chains reported below all come from one sample, sequenced in a study of cytomegalovirus exposure and HLA in healthy donors. 60 Vbeta and 13 Jbeta primers were used in PCR. The assay was immunoSEQ multiplex PCR, and TCRdb's table has in-frame clones only and misses some. The sample gives 190,000 or so clones, 82% of which show up once; roughly 0.1% is in the top ten. The material sequenced was PBMCs. These receptors came from a boy between 2 and 15 years old in good health and CMV-seronegative.

The table lists this clone with a count of one. Its ends do not fully match the called genes, so a read error is possible. The sample has other DNA sequences that encode this CDR3 too. This chain uses TRBV18 with TRBJ2-7; TRBD1 aligns across 10 bases. The CDR3 totals 15 residues. Looked up from germline, CDR1 is KGHSH and CDR2 is LQKENI. The CDR3, as DNA: TGCGCCAGCTCACTCCGGACAGGGGGGGTGTACGAGCAGTACTTC. The encoded protein is CASSLRTGGVYEQYF.

This clone was found a few times. This chain links TRBV19 with TRBJ1-1; D unclear. Germline CDR1 and CDR2: LNHDA and SQIVND (reference sequence). CDR3 length: 16 amino acids. V gave up 0 bases and J gave up 4 bases, with 15 bases separating them. CDR3 in DNA: TGTGCCAGTAGTATAGACGCTCAGACGGGTCCCACTGAAGCTTTCTTT. Translated: CASSIDAQTGPTEAFF.

The chain employs TRBV4-2 and TRBJ1-2; 8 bases line up with TRBD1. Germline V gives CDR1 LGHNA, CDR2 YNFKEQ. Trimming at V came to 1 base and at J to 2 bases, leaving 3 bases not matched to a gene. This CDR3 comprises 15 residues. The CDR3 is CASSQARTGNYGYTF. CDR3 DNA: TGTGCCAGCAGCCAAGCCCGGACAGGGAACTATGGCTACACCTTC.

CDR3 loop: CASSPGEGGTEAFF. The CDR3, as DNA: TGTGCCAGCTCACCTGGGGAGGGCGGCACTGAAGCTTTCTTT. This rearrangement joins TRBV18 to TRBJ1-1; unclear D gene. Germline CDR1 KGHSH, CDR2 LQKENI. The CDR3 is made up of 14 amino acids. The V end was cut by 3 bases, the J end by 4 bases, with 12 bases between.

This chain links TRBV5-4 with TRBJ2-7, with TRBD2 matching over 7 bases. The germline V gene encodes CDR1 SGHNT and CDR2 YYREEE (reference sequence). The CDR3 is 15 amino acids. The trim removed 4 bases at V and 2 bases at J, leaving 9 bases unmatched. Written as DNA, the CDR3 is TGTGCCAGCAGCCATCGGCGCGGGGGAGCCTACGAGCAGTACTTC. Translated, it gives CASSHRRGGAYEQYF.

The chain combines TRBV7-9 with TRBJ1-5; weak D call: TRBD1 (5 bases). The CDR3 contains 14 residues. The V and J ends lost 8 bases and 1 base respectively, with 12 bases between them. Germline CDR1 reads SEHNR; CDR2 reads FQNEAQ (reference sequence). The CDR3 sequence is CASAEPGSNQPQHF. The CDR3 bases are TGTGCCAGCGCCGAGCCAGGGAGCAATCAGCCCCAGCATTTT.

This rearrangement joins TRBV30 to TRBJ1-1, with D maybe TRBD1 (5 bases). CDR3 length: 13 residues. The V gene lost 0 bases and the J gene lost 10 bases, with 15 bases spanning the gap. The germline CDR1 and CDR2 sequences are GTSNPN and SVGIG (reference sequence). The CDR3 sequence: CAWSVSTVTTAFF. The CDR3, as DNA: TGTGCCTGGAGTGTTTCGACAGTTACGACAGCTTTCTTT.

The V call is TRBV18, the J call TRBJ2-7; 8 positions match TRBD1. The germline CDR1 and CDR2 sequences are KGHSH and LQKENI. V gave up 6 bases and J gave up 8 bases; unmatched junction bases: 12. This CDR3 comprises 14 residues. The chain's CDR3 is CASSAGAGGPQQYF. CDR3 bases: TGTGCCAGCTCCGCCGGGGCAGGGGGCCCACAGCAGTACTTC.

The chain is built from TRBV11-2 and TRBJ2-7; 7 bases are a match to TRBD2. Per germline, CDR1 SGHAT and CDR2 FQNNGV. This CDR3 is 15 amino acids long. J gave up 0 bases and V 5 bases, and 7 bases lay outside the gene matches. The chain's CDR3 is CASSGGGTSSYEQYF. CDR3 in DNA: TGTGCCAGCAGCGGGGGGGGAACGAGCTCCTACGAGCAGTACTTC.

The V and J genes are TRBV4-3 and TRBJ1-6; a weak D match, TRBD1 (5 bases). The CDR3 is made up of 14 amino acids. Trimming took off 4 bases at V and 9 bases at J, with 13 bases between the two ends. The germline V gene encodes CDR1 LGHNA and CDR2 YSLEER. CDR3 region: CASSPTLQVSPLHF. The CDR3 coding sequence is TGCGCCAGCAGCCCTACTCTACAGGTTTCACCCCTCCACTTT.

This rearrangement joins TRBV27 to TRBJ2-2; tentative D call: TRBD2 (6 bases). V was clipped by 3 bases and J by 8 bases, with 7 bases between them. This CDR3 is 12 amino acids long. Looked up from germline, CDR1 is MNHEY and CDR2 is SMNVEV (reference sequence). The CDR3 here is CASSFAGGELFF. CDR3 coding DNA: TGTGCCAGCAGTTTTGCGGGGGGGGAGCTGTTTTTT.

The genes are TRBV7-2 and TRBJ2-2; the match to TRBD2 covers 7 bases. The germline gives CDR1 SGHTA, CDR2 FQGNSA. The CDR3 is 17 amino acids. J was trimmed by 2 bases and V by 8 bases; bases with no gene match: 14. The CDR3, as DNA: TGTGCCAGCTCAAGGGAGTTAAGCGGGGTCAACACCGGGGAGCTGTTTTTT. This sequence encodes CASSRELSGVNTGELFF.

The chain employs TRBV4-2 and TRBJ2-1, with 15 bases that match TRBD2. The CDR3 is 19 residues long. Germline CDR1 is LGHNA and CDR2 is YNFKEQ. Trimming removed 3 bases from V and 5 bases from J; junction bases left unmatched: 11. CDR3 in amino acids: CASSHQRGTSGGHNNEQFF. CDR3 coding DNA: TGTGCCAGCAGCCACCAAAGGGGGACTAGCGGGGGGCATAACAATGAGCAGTTCTTC.